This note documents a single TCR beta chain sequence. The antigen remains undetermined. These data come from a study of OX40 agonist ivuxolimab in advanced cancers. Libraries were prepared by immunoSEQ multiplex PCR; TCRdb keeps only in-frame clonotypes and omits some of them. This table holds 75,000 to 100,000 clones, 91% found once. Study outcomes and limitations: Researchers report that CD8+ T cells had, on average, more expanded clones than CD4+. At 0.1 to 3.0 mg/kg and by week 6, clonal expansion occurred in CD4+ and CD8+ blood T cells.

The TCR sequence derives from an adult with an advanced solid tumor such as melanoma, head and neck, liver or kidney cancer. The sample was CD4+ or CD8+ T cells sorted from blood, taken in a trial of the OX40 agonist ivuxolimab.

This chain's CDR3 is CASSFQAPSTDTQYF. The CDR3 bases are TGTGCCAGCAGTTTCCAGGCTCCTAGCACAGATACGCAGTATTTT. The chain has TRBV6-5 and TRBJ2-3; D is ambiguous. V shed 4 bases and J shed 0 bases, with 11 bases lying between them. This CDR3 region has 15 residues. In germline, CDR1 is MNHEY, CDR2 SVGAGI.